Detailed here is one TCR beta chain. Expressed TCRB transcripts were sequenced because the entire RNA isolate underwent reverse transcription. Measured with immunoSEQ multiplex PCR; TCRdb has only the in-frame clones, and not every one. The data show around 450,000 clones, over 10% seen once. This entry belongs to a study of beta chain features in type 1 diabetes. The TCR was taken from a young woman in good health. Sequencing was carried out using naive CD4+ T cells from blood.

The DNA for the CDR3 is TGTGCCATCACCACTAGCGGGGAAAGCTCCTACAATGAGCAGTTCTTC. Translating gives CAITTSGESSYNEQFF. This sequence joins TRBV10-3 and TRBJ2-1; 10 nucleotides agree with TRBD2. CDR3 length: 16 amino acids. J lost 0 bases, V lost 7 bases, and 6 bases had no gene match. Germline V gives CDR1 ENHRY, CDR2 SYGVKD.